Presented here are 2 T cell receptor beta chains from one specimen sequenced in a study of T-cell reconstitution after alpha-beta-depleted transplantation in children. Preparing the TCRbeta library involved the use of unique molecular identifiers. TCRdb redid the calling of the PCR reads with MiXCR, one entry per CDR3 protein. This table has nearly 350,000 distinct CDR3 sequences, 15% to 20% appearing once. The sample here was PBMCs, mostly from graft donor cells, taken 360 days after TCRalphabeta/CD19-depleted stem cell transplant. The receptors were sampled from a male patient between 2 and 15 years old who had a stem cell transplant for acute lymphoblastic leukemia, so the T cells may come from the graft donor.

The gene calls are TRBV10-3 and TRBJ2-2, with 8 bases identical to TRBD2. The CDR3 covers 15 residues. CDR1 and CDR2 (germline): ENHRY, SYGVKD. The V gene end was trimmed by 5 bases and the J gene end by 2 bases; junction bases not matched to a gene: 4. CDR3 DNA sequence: TGTGCCATCAGTTTGGGACTAGAAAACACCGGGGAGCTGTTTTTT. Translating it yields CAISLGLENTGELFF.

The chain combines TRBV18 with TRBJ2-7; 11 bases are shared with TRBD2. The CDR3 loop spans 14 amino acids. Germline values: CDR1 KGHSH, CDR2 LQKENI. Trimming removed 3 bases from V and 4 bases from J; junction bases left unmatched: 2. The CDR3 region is CASSPTSGKYEQYF. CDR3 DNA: TGTGCCAGCTCACCGACTAGCGGGAAATACGAGCAGTACTTC.